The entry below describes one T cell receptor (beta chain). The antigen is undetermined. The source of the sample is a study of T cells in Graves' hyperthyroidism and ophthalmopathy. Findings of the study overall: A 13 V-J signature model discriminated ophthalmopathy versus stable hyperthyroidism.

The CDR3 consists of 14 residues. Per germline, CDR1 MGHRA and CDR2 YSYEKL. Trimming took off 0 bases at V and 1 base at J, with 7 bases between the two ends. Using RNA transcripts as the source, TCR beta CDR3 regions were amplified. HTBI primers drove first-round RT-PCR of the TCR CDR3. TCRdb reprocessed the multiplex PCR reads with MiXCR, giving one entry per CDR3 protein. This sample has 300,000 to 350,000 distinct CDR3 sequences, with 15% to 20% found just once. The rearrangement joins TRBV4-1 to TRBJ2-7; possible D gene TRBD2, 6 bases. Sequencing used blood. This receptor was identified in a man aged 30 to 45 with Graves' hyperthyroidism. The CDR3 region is CASSQEGGSYEQYF. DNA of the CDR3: TGCGCCAGCAGCCAAGAGGGAGGTTCCTACGAGCAGTACTTC.